These 21 T cell receptor beta chains were sequenced from one sample in a study of cytomegalovirus exposure and HLA in healthy donors. The PCR used 60 Vbeta and 13 Jbeta primers. Sequencing used immunoSEQ multiplex PCR; TCRdb keeps in-frame clones, though not all of them. Found here are tens of thousands of clones; the top ten clones hold around 17%. The specimen sequenced was PBMCs. These receptors were obtained from a male donor in good health and CMV-seropositive.

The rearrangement links TRBV27 to TRBJ2-7; D might be TRBD2 (5 bases). The CDR3 covers 14 residues. CDR1 MNHEY and CDR2 SMNVEV come from the germline V gene (reference sequence). V lost 8 bases to trimming and J lost 6 bases, with 20 bases between them. As DNA, the CDR3 is TGTGCCAGCCGATCGGCGGGCTCGGGTATCGAGCAGTACTTC. This gives the protein CASRSAGSGIEQYF.

V is TRBV5-4 and J is TRBJ1-1; 8 bases agree with TRBD1. Germline CDR1 reads SGHNT; CDR2 reads YYREEE (reference sequence). CDR3 length equals 15 residues. The junction had 5 bases not matched to a gene; V was cut back by 4 bases and J by 0 bases. The CDR3 bases are TGTGCCAGCAGCCCGGGACAGGTTTTGAACACTGAAGCTTTCTTT. Amino acids: CASSPGQVLNTEAFF.

J is TRBJ1-2 and V is TRBV10-2, with D possibly TRBD1 on 5 matching bases. V shed 8 bases and J shed 8 bases, with 15 bases lying between them. The germline V gene has CDR1 WSHSY and CDR2 SAAADI. The CDR3 totals 12 residues. The CDR3 reads CASGALLGGYTF. The CDR3 DNA is TGCGCCAGCGGGGCCCTTTTGGGAGGCTACACCTTC.

V usage is TRBV9 and J usage is TRBJ1-1; D is unresolved. The CDR3 totals 14 residues. Germline V lookup: CDR1 SGDLS, CDR2 YYNGEE. V was pared by 3 bases and J by 5 bases, with 14 bases between. CDR3 coding DNA: TGTGCCAGCAGCGCGTCTAGAAGCAAGACTGAAGCTTTCTTT. Translation gives CASSASRSKTEAFF.

This chain connects TRBV11-2 to TRBJ2-7; D is unclear. V lost 1 base and J 6 bases, leaving 10 bases between the germline ends. The CDR3 sequence is 13 residues long. Germline loops: CDR1 SGHAT, CDR2 FQNNGV. The CDR3 DNA is TGTGCCAGCAGCTTAGTAGATGGTCTCGAGCAGTACTTC. Translation gives CASSLVDGLEQYF.

The rearrangement uses TRBV4-1 and TRBJ2-2; 7 bases line up with TRBD2. The germline CDR1 and CDR2 sequences are MGHRA and YSYEKL. The CDR3 has 17 residues. J was trimmed by 1 base and V by 0 bases; bases with no gene match: 5. The CDR3 loop reads CASSQDMASGNTGELFF. The CDR3 coding sequence is TGCGCCAGCAGCCAAGATATGGCTAGCGGGAACACCGGGGAGCTGTTTTTT.

The chain links TRBV28 to TRBJ1-2; 7 nucleotides align to TRBD1. The CDR3 contains 17 residues. Germline V CDR1 and CDR2: MDHEN, SYDVKM. V dropped 6 bases and J dropped 4; count of bases not matched to a gene: 17. CDR3 region: CASRSRQGLTTSYGYTF. In nucleotides, the CDR3 is TGTGCCAGCAGATCAAGACAGGGCCTTACGACTTCCTATGGCTACACCTTC.

The rearrangement links TRBV5-5 to TRBJ2-7; 8 nucleotides line up with TRBD1. V lost 2 bases to trimming and J lost 2 bases; unmatched junction nucleotides: 6. Germline CDR1 and CDR2: SGHKS and YYEKEE (reference sequence). This CDR3 is 15 amino acids long. CDR3 in amino acids: CASSFTGTGTYEQYF. CDR3 DNA sequence: TGTGCCAGCAGCTTCACCGGGACAGGTACCTACGAGCAGTACTTC.

Of note for this clone: An end of the junction does not agree with germline; a read error may underlie this. V gene TRBV9 combines with J gene TRBJ2-1; the match to TRBD2 covers 9 bases. CDR3 length: 16 amino acids. Per germline, CDR1 SGDLS and CDR2 YYNGEE. The CDR3 nucleotides are TGTGTCAGCAGCGTAGTCGGAGAGCGGGAGGTCAATGAGCAGTTCTTC. This sequence encodes CVSSVVGEREVNEQFF.

J is TRBJ2-7 and V is TRBV18; 7 bases are a match to TRBD1. This CDR3 contains 14 residues. V trimming: 2 bases; J trimming: 6 bases; junction bases outside the gene matches: 7. Germline V CDR1 and CDR2: KGHSH, LQKENI. Here the CDR3 reads CASSPTTGVSEQYF. Written as DNA, the CDR3 is TGTGCCAGCTCACCAACTACAGGGGTGAGCGAGCAGTACTTC. The full variable domain, completed using reference TRBV18 and TRBJ2-7, is NAGVMQNPRHLVRRRGQEARLRCSPMKGHSHVYWYRQLPEEGLKFMVYLQKENIIDESGMPKERFSAEFPKEGPSILRIQQVVRGDSAAYFCASSPTTGVSEQYFGPGTRLTVT.

The chain carries TRBV27 and TRBJ1-5; unclear D gene. The CDR3 is made up of 16 amino acids. Trimming took off 2 bases at V and 3 bases at J, with 14 bases between the two ends. CDR1 and CDR2 from the germline V gene are MNHEY and SMNVEV (reference sequence). The CDR3 DNA follows: TGTGCCAGCAGTTTAGAATCAGTCTCCTTCAATCAGCCCCAGCATTTT. It codes for CASSLESVSFNQPQHF.

The V and J genes are TRBV6-1 and TRBJ2-7; maybe TRBD1 (6 bases). The CDR3 loop spans 14 amino acids. V was trimmed by 5 bases and J by 3 bases, leaving 14 bases between them. Per germline, CDR1 MNHNS and CDR2 SASEGT. In DNA, the CDR3 is TGTGCCAGCAGTCAATGGGGGCCTGGCTACGAGCAGTACTTC. Protein: CASSQWGPGYEQYF.

The chain combines TRBV5-4 with TRBJ2-1, with D possibly matching TRBD1 (5 bases). The V end was cut by 1 base, the J end by 5 bases, with 10 bases between. Germline CDR1 SGHNT, CDR2 YYREEE (reference sequence). CDR3 length equals 14 residues. The DNA of the CDR3 is TGTGCCAGCAGCTTGACACAGGACCACAATGAGCAGTTCTTC. Amino acid sequence: CASSLTQDHNEQFF.

The rearrangement uses TRBV28 and TRBJ2-4; 9 nucleotides align to TRBD1. Per germline, CDR1 MDHEN and CDR2 SYDVKM. Trimming took 6 bases from V and 7 from J; bases not matched to a gene: 7. The CDR3 runs 14 residues. CDR3 loop: CASSPDRGINIQYF. For the CDR3, the DNA is TGTGCCAGCAGCCCGGACAGGGGAATCAACATTCAGTACTTC. The variable domain in full, with the rest retrieved from reference TRBV28 and TRBJ2-4, is DVKVTQSSRYLVKRTGEKVFLECVQDMDHENMFWYRQDPGLGLRLIYFSYDVKMKEKGDIPEGYSVSREKKERFSLILESASTNQTSMYLCASSPDRGINIQYFGAGTRLSVL.

This rearrangement joins TRBV30 to TRBJ1-4; no firm D call. The CDR3 is 12 residues long. V lost 6 bases and J lost 3, with 8 bases in between. Per the germline V gene, CDR1 is GTSNPN and CDR2 is SVGIG (reference sequence). CDR3 bases: TGTGCCTGCAGACTGGCTAATGAAAAACTGTTTTTT. Amino acids: CACRLANEKLFF. Together with reference TRBV30 and TRBJ1-4, the CDR3 gives the full variable domain: SQTIHQWPATLVQPVGSPLSLECTVEGTSNPNLYWYRQAAGRGLQLLFYSVGIGQISSEVPQNLSASRPQDRQFILSSKKLLLSDSGFYLCACRLANEKLFFGSGTQLSVL.

The rearrangement joins TRBV25-1 to TRBJ1-1; D remains unclear. V lost 2 bases to trimming and J lost 5 bases, with 12 bases between them. The CDR3 contains 14 residues. Germline-derived CDR1 and CDR2 are MGHDK and SYGVNS. The CDR3 reads CASSEKARGTEAFF. In DNA form, the CDR3 reads TGTGCCAGCAGTGAAAAAGCCCGCGGTACTGAAGCTTTCTTT.

V gene TRBV19 combines with J gene TRBJ2-7; possible D gene TRBD1, 6 bases. The CDR3 has 14 residues. V was cut by 5 bases and J by 2 bases, with 13 bases left in between. Germline lookup yields CDR1 LNHDA and CDR2 SQIVND (reference sequence). The DNA for the CDR3 is TGTGCCAGTAGTTGGGGGCCGGATGCCTACGAGCAGTACTTC. As protein: CASSWGPDAYEQYF.

The rearrangement joins TRBV5-1 to TRBJ1-5; maybe TRBD1 (6 bases). This CDR3 has 16 amino acids. The germline V gene encodes CDR1 SGHRS and CDR2 YFSETQ. Trimming removed 1 base at V and 5 bases at J, with 16 bases between. In DNA form, the CDR3 reads TGCGCCAGCAGCTTGTTCGGGGGGGCTGGGGATCAGCCCCAGCATTTT. This translates into CASSLFGGAGDQPQHF.

The rearrangement joins TRBV6-5 to TRBJ2-7; 7 bases are a match to TRBD2. Trimming removed 2 bases from V and 2 bases from J; junction bases left unmatched: 6. This CDR3 comprises 15 residues. Germline CDR1 MNHEY, CDR2 SVGAGI. CDR3 protein: CASSYGRGRTYEQYF. CDR3 nucleotide sequence: TGTGCCAGCAGTTACGGGAGGGGCAGGACCTACGAGCAGTACTTC.

J is TRBJ2-6 and V is TRBV6-1; no clear D. The CDR3 length is 15 residues. V was pared by 6 bases and J by 0 bases, with 9 bases between. CDR1 is MNHNS, CDR2 SASEGT, per germline. The CDR3, as DNA: TGTGCCAGCAGCCCAGAAGACTCTGGGGCCAACGTCCTGACTTTC. Protein product: CASSPEDSGANVLTF.

The chain employs TRBV19 and TRBJ1-1, with 7 bases matching TRBD1. V was clipped by 1 base and J by 4 bases; unmatched bases: 3. This CDR3 contains 14 residues. Germline assignment: CDR1 LNHDA and CDR2 SQIVND (reference sequence). The CDR3 region is CASSIGPGGTEAFF. Here the CDR3 DNA reads TGTGCCAGTAGTATAGGGCCAGGGGGCACTGAAGCTTTCTTT.